These 32 T cell receptor beta chains came from one sample sequenced in a study of blood T cell repertoires in COVID-19. The data were produced by immunoSEQ multiplex PCR, yet TCRdb's version contains in-frame clones alone and is incomplete. The table shows roughly 140,000 clones, with 80% to 90% occurring only once. Material for sequencing was peripheral blood. Every receptor here comes from a woman in her 50s with acute or convalescent COVID-19.

V gene TRBV9 combines with J gene TRBJ1-3; TRBD1 is a possible D gene (5 bases). Germline V gene sequence: CDR1 SGDLS, CDR2 YYNGEE. The V and J ends lost 1 base and 4 bases respectively, with 9 bases between them. This CDR3 comprises 14 residues. The CDR3 here is CASSVQGMGNTIYF. CDR3 DNA sequence: TGTGCCAGCAGCGTACAGGGAATGGGAAACACCATATATTTT.

CDR3 amino acids: CATAWAGANTEAFF. Written as DNA, the CDR3 is TGTGCCACCGCGTGGGCGGGAGCGAACACTGAAGCTTTCTTT. This chain links TRBV2 with TRBJ1-1; no clear D gene. This CDR3 contains 14 residues. Germline CDR1 and CDR2: SNHLY and FYNNEI. The V and J ends lost 10 bases and 1 base respectively, with 16 bases between them.

This clone was seen once. V gene TRBV4-2 combines with J gene TRBJ1-1, with 9 positions matching TRBD1. The germline CDR1 and CDR2 sequences are LGHNA and YNFKEQ. The CDR3 contains 15 residues. The ends lost 2 bases at V and 5 bases at J; junction bases unmatched: 6. The CDR3 nucleotides read TGTGCCAGCAGCCAAATGGGACAGGGTAGGACTGAAGCTTTCTTT. Its protein is CASSQMGQGRTEAFF.

The gene calls are TRBV4-1 and TRBJ2-6; 8 bases map to TRBD1. Germline V gives CDR1 MGHRA, CDR2 YSYEKL. The CDR3 loop spans 20 amino acids. J gave up 0 bases and V 1 base, and 11 bases lay outside the gene matches. CDR3 in amino acids: CASSQVDIGQGSSGANVLTF. The CDR3 DNA reads as TGCGCCAGCAGCCAAGTGGATATTGGACAGGGAAGCTCTGGGGCCAACGTCCTGACTTTC.

The chain couples TRBV5-4 to TRBJ1-4; perhaps TRBD1 as D (5 bases). Trimming removed 4 bases from V and 0 bases from J, with 13 bases in between. The germline V gene encodes CDR1 SGHNT and CDR2 YYREEE (reference sequence). This CDR3 region has 16 residues. Written as DNA, the CDR3 is TGTGCCAGCAGCGCCATCACGGGGGCAACTAATGAAAAACTGTTTTTT. Its translation: CASSAITGATNEKLFF.

V usage is TRBV5-1 and J usage is TRBJ2-7; 12 positions agree with TRBD2. V lost 4 bases, J lost 7 bases, and 12 bases stayed unmatched. Germline V gene data show CDR1 as SGHRS and CDR2 as YFSETQ. The CDR3 consists of 16 residues. CDR3 loop: CASSLEPSGRAQEQYF. CDR3 DNA sequence: TGCGCCAGCAGCCTCGAACCTAGCGGGAGGGCGCAGGAGCAGTACTTC. The variable domain in full, with the rest retrieved from reference TRBV5-1 and TRBJ2-7, is KAGVTQTPRYLIKTRGQQVTLSCSPISGHRSVSWYQQTPGQGLQFLFEYFSETQRNKGNFPGRFSGRQFSNSRSEMNVSTLELGDSALYLCASSLEPSGRAQEQYFGPGTRLTVT.

This clone was seen only once. This chain connects TRBV6-5 to TRBJ2-1; D is perhaps TRBD1 (7 bases). Trimming cost V 2 bases and J 6 bases, with 14 bases left between them. This CDR3 has 15 residues. Germline loops: CDR1 MNHEY, CDR2 SVGAGI. CDR3 residues: CASSYVQGGRNEQFF. In DNA, the CDR3 is TGTGCCAGCAGTTACGTCCAGGGGGGACGCAATGAGCAGTTCTTC.

The chain is built from TRBV18 and TRBJ2-1, with D possibly matching TRBD2 (5 bases). The CDR3 runs to 15 residues. With 0 bases removed from V and 6 bases from J, the gap between germline ends came to 12 bases. CDR1 and CDR2 (germline): KGHSH, LQKENI. CDR3 sequence (DNA): TGTGCCAGCTCACCACCTAGTTCTAGCTTCAATGAGCAGTTCTTC. Translated, it gives CASSPPSSSFNEQFF.

The chain uses TRBV5-1 and TRBJ2-2; 8 nucleotides align to TRBD1. The CDR3 covers 16 residues. Germline V gene lookup returns CDR1 SGHRS and CDR2 YFSETQ. Trimming cost V 4 bases and J 1 base; bases outside gene matches: 6. CDR3 sequence reads: CASSAYRGENTGELFF. The CDR3 region has the DNA TGCGCCAGCAGCGCATACAGGGGGGAGAACACCGGGGAGCTGTTTTTT.

J is TRBJ2-1 and V is TRBV19, with 7 bases that match TRBD2. The J segment lost 0 bases and the V segment lost 5 bases, leaving 7 bases of the junction unmatched. This CDR3 contains 16 residues. Per germline, CDR1 LNHDA and CDR2 SQIVND (reference sequence). As DNA, the CDR3 is TGTGCCAGTAGTTTGAGACTAGCCGCCTCCTACAATGAGCAGTTCTTC. Translating it yields CASSLRLAASYNEQFF.

This clone was counted only a few times. V is TRBV12-3 or TRBV12-4 and J is TRBJ1-1; D may be TRBD1 (5 bases). V shed 6 bases and J shed 10 bases, with 15 bases lying between them. This CDR3 contains 12 residues. This chain's CDR3 is CASSIDSPGAFF. CDR3 bases: TGTGCCAGCAGCATTGACAGTCCGGGAGCTTTCTTT.

This chain links TRBV18 with TRBJ2-7, with D perhaps matching TRBD2 (6 bases). Trimming pared 3 bases from V and 2 bases from J, leaving 14 bases between. Germline V CDR1 and CDR2: KGHSH, LQKENI. This CDR3 is built from 15 residues. CDR3 sequence: CASSPELAETYEQYF. CDR3 DNA sequence: TGTGCCAGCTCACCTGAACTAGCAGAAACCTACGAGCAGTACTTC.

In DNA, the CDR3 is TGTGCCAGCGGGACTCTTCCCAAGTACGAGCAGTACTTC. Translated: CASGTLPKYEQYF. The chain is built from TRBV18 and TRBJ2-7; D might be TRBD2 (6 bases). Trimming cost V 8 bases and J 4 bases, with 15 bases left between them. Germline V gives CDR1 KGHSH, CDR2 LQKENI. CDR3 length: 13 amino acids.

This chain joins TRBV19 and TRBJ2-7, with D perhaps matching TRBD1 (6 bases). Germline loops: CDR1 LNHDA, CDR2 SQIVND (reference sequence). The CDR3 runs to 15 residues. V lost 3 bases to trimming and J lost 3 bases, with 15 bases between them. The CDR3 DNA reads as TGTGCCAGTAGTATTTCGCAGGGGCGGGTCTACGAGCAGTACTTC. This gives the protein CASSISQGRVYEQYF.

The chain carries TRBV27 and TRBJ2-1; possible D gene TRBD1, 5 bases. Germline loops: CDR1 MNHEY, CDR2 SMNVEV (reference sequence). V lost 5 bases and J lost 7, with 24 bases in between. This CDR3 is built from 17 residues. CDR3 protein: CASSPSGRARFVNEQFF. In nucleotides, the CDR3 is TGTGCCAGCAGTCCCAGTGGCAGGGCGAGGTTTGTAAATGAGCAGTTCTTC.

This clone has more than one count but fewer than ten. CDR3 sequence reads: CASSPPLSPLHF. The DNA for the CDR3 is TGTGCCAGCAGCCCCCCCTTATCACCCCTCCACTTT. This chain connects TRBV7-2 to TRBJ1-6; D is ambiguous. Germline CDR1 reads SGHTA; CDR2 reads FQGNSA. V dropped 5 bases and J dropped 10 bases, with 9 bases sitting between them. The CDR3 totals 12 residues.

This sequence joins TRBV5-1 and TRBJ2-5, with 7 bases identical to TRBD1. Germline V lookup: CDR1 SGHRS, CDR2 YFSETQ. The trim removed 3 bases at V and 1 base at J, leaving 3 bases unmatched. The CDR3 loop spans 14 amino acids. The CDR3 region has the DNA TGCGCCAGCAGCTCAGGACAGGCCCAAGAGACCCAGTACTTC. Protein: CASSSGQAQETQYF.

The sample holds one count of this clone. This chain uses TRBV20-1 with TRBJ1-2, with D possibly being TRBD1 (6 bases). Trimming cost V 3 bases and J 0 bases, with 14 bases left between them. Looked up from germline, CDR1 is DFQATT and CDR2 is SNEGSKA (reference sequence). The CDR3 consists of 15 residues. The DNA of the CDR3 is TGCAGTGCTAGTCGTACAGGGTCCTCTAACTATGGCTACACCTTC. This codes for CSASRTGSSNYGYTF.

The gene calls are TRBV9 and TRBJ1-1; D is perhaps TRBD1 (6 bases). CDR1 SGDLS and CDR2 YYNGEE come from the germline V gene. V was shortened by 4 bases and J by 0 bases, with 19 bases between the two germline ends. CDR3 length: 17 residues. This CDR3 is CASSLRQEPTMNTEAFF. CDR3 nucleotide sequence: TGTGCCAGCAGCCTACGACAGGAGCCTACGATGAACACTGAAGCTTTCTTT. Full variable domain (missing parts from reference TRBV9 and TRBJ1-1): DSGVTQTPKHLITATGQRVTLRCSPRSGDLSVYWYQQSLDQGLQFLIQYYNGEERAKGNILERFSAQQFPDLHSELNLSSLELGDSALYFCASSLRQEPTMNTEAFFGQGTRLTVV.

V and J are TRBV15 and TRBJ1-2; D remains ambiguous. This CDR3 contains 16 residues. V gave up 5 bases and J gave up 8 bases, with 24 bases separating them. Germline assignment: CDR1 LNHNV and CDR2 YYDKDF (reference sequence). The CDR3 spells CATSGRIYDGSGGYTF. In DNA, the CDR3 is TGTGCCACCAGCGGACGAATCTATGACGGGAGCGGCGGCTACACCTTC.

V and J are TRBV9 and TRBJ2-7; 11 bases match TRBD1. Germline trimming cut 2 bases from V and 7 bases from J; bases unmatched to any gene: 8. CDR3 length: 15 amino acids. CDR1 is SGDLS and CDR2 is YYNGEE in the germline V gene. The DNA for the CDR3 is TGTGCCAGCAGCGTGTCCGGGACAGGGGGTAAGGAGCAGTACTTC. Protein sequence: CASSVSGTGGKEQYF.

The chain has TRBV3-1 (or the pseudogene TRBV3-2) and TRBJ2-1; TRBD2 aligns across 9 bases. Germline V gene sequence: CDR1 LGHDT, CDR2 YNNKEL (reference sequence). This CDR3 spans 15 amino acids. V lost 4 bases and J lost 6; bases outside the gene matches: 7. CDR3 region: CASSRTSESFNEQFF. In DNA form, the CDR3 reads TGTGCCAGCAGCCGGACTAGCGAGAGCTTCAATGAGCAGTTCTTC.

The rearrangement uses TRBV2 and TRBJ1-1; maybe TRBD1 (6 bases). Trimming cost V 6 bases and J 3 bases, with 20 bases left between them. The CDR3 extends over 16 amino acids. The germline V gene encodes CDR1 SNHLY and CDR2 FYNNEI. The DNA for the CDR3 is TGTGCCAGCAGCGGACGGACAGTGGGGCTGTACACTGAAGCTTTCTTT. Its translation: CASSGRTVGLYTEAFF. The full variable domain, in which reference TRBV2 and TRBJ1-1 provide the parts outside the CDR3, is EPEVTQTPSHQVTQMGQEVILRCVPISNHLYFYWYRQILGQKVEFLVSFYNNEISEKSEIFDDQFSVERPDGSNFTLKIRSTKLEDSAMYFCASSGRTVGLYTEAFFGQGTRLTVV.

The chain employs TRBV30 and TRBJ1-1; D is ambiguous. Trimming removed 4 bases from V and 10 bases from J, with 13 bases in between. CDR1 is GTSNPN and CDR2 is SVGIG in the germline V gene (reference sequence). The CDR3 runs 11 residues. The DNA of the CDR3 is TGTGCCTGGACCGACGGCGGCCGAGCTTTCTTT. Protein product: CAWTDGGRAFF.

The chain links TRBV19 to TRBJ1-5; 7 positions agree with TRBD1. Germline lookup yields CDR1 LNHDA and CDR2 SQIVND (reference sequence). The CDR3 extends over 17 amino acids. Unmatched junction bases numbered 10, after V lost 4 bases and J lost 1 base. CDR3 DNA: TGTGCCAGTAGTACGGCTGCAGGGGGTGCGAGCAATCAGCCCCAGCATTTT. It is translated as CASSTAAGGASNQPQHF.

The chain links TRBV7-6 to TRBJ2-5; TRBD1 matches 10 bases. Trimming took 3 bases from V and 5 from J; bases not matched to a gene: 6. Germline CDR1 is SGHVS and CDR2 is FNYEAQ. The CDR3 consists of 15 residues. This CDR3 reads CASSFGTGVRETQYF. The CDR3 DNA reads as TGTGCCAGCAGCTTCGGGACAGGGGTTAGGGAGACCCAGTACTTC.

V usage is TRBV12-3 or TRBV12-4 and J usage is TRBJ1-6; 7 bases map to TRBD1. Trimming took 6 bases from V and 10 from J; bases not matched to a gene: 6. The CDR3 runs 13 residues. CDR3 DNA sequence: TGTGCCAGCAGGATACAGGGGAACTCACCCCTCCACTTT. This encodes CASRIQGNSPLHF.

The V gene is TRBV7-2, the J gene TRBJ2-3; TRBD2 is a possible D gene (6 bases). This CDR3 has 14 amino acids. With 5 bases removed from V and 3 bases from J, the gap between germline ends came to 12 bases. The germline CDR1 and CDR2 sequences are SGHTA and FQGNSA. CDR3 protein: CASSLSGGTDTQYF. The CDR3 coding sequence is TGTGCCAGCAGCCTATCCGGGGGAACAGATACGCAGTATTTT.

This rearrangement joins TRBV15 to TRBJ1-2; the D gene is possibly TRBD1 (6 bases). CDR3 size: 15 residues. Germline CDR1 is LNHNV and CDR2 is YYDKDF (reference sequence). The V end was cut by 0 bases, the J end by 7 bases, with 15 bases between. The CDR3 region is CATSRDAGAWVGYTF. Written as DNA, the CDR3 is TGTGCCACCAGCAGAGATGCAGGGGCCTGGGTTGGCTACACCTTC.

The rearrangement joins TRBV9 to TRBJ2-2, with TRBD2 as a possible D gene (7 bases). Germline CDR1 is SGDLS and CDR2 is YYNGEE. Trimming stripped 4 bases from V and 4 bases from J, with 20 bases between. The CDR3 length is 17 residues. CDR3 sequence reads: CASSPRWGGLVTGELFF. The CDR3, as DNA: TGTGCCAGCAGCCCCCGTTGGGGGGGGCTGGTCACCGGGGAGCTGTTTTTT. The variable domain in full, with the rest retrieved from reference TRBV9 and TRBJ2-2, is DSGVTQTPKHLITATGQRVTLRCSPRSGDLSVYWYQQSLDQGLQFLIQYYNGEERAKGNILERFSAQQFPDLHSELNLSSLELGDSALYFCASSPRWGGLVTGELFFGEGSRLTVL.

In its sample, this clone was seen once. This chain links TRBV20-1 with TRBJ2-1, with TRBD2 matching over 7 bases. This CDR3 spans 13 amino acids. CDR1 and CDR2 from the germline V gene are DFQATT and SNEGSKA (reference sequence). J was trimmed by 9 bases and V by 3 bases; bases with no gene match: 8. The DNA for the CDR3 is TGCAGTGCTAGTCCCGGACTAGTAACTGAGCAGTTCTTC. This sequence encodes CSASPGLVTEQFF.

J is TRBJ2-5 and V is TRBV9, with TRBD1 identical over 9 bases. This CDR3 comprises 14 residues. The J segment lost 5 bases and the V segment lost 6 bases, leaving 8 bases of the junction unmatched. Germline V gene lookup returns CDR1 SGDLS and CDR2 YYNGEE. CDR3 in amino acids: CASNLGQGLETQYF. Here the CDR3 DNA reads TGTGCCAGCAACCTCGGACAGGGGCTCGAGACCCAGTACTTC.